The subject of this entry is one T cell receptor beta chain. The data originate from a study of blood T cell repertoires in COVID-19. V was trimmed by 2 bases and J by 7 bases, leaving 14 bases between them. The CDR3 totals 14 residues. Germline V gene data show CDR1 as MNHEY and CDR2 as SMNVEV (reference sequence). Sequencing was performed with immunoSEQ multiplex PCR; in TCRdb, only in-frame clones are kept and a portion is missing. The sample yields about 140,000 clones, about four fifths seen once. The J gene is TRBJ1-2, the V gene TRBV27; weak D call: TRBD1 (6 bases). Specimen: peripheral blood. The TCR comes from a human donor in a cohort sampled during active COVID-19. CDR3 sequence: CASSLDQGIRGYTF. The DNA for the CDR3 is TGTGCCAGCAGTTTAGACCAGGGGATCCGTGGCTACACCTTC.